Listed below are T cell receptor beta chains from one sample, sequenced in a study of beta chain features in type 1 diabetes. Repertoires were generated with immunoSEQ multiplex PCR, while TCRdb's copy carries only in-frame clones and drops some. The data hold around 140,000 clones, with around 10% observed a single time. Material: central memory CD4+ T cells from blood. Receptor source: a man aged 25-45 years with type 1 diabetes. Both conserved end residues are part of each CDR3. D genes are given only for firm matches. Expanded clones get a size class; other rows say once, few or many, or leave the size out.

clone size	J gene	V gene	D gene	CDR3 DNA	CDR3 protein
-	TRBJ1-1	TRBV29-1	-	TGCAGCGCGTCCCCTGAAGCTTTCTTT	CSASPEAFF
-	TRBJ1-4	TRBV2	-	TGTGCCAGCAGTTTTACCCCGGACTTCGATGAAAAACTGTTTTTT	CASSFTPDFDEKLFF
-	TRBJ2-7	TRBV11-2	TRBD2	TGTGCCAGCAGCTTGGTGGGTGCGGGGGTTCCCTACGAGCAGTACTTC	CASSLVGAGVPYEQYF
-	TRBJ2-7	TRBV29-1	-	TGCAGCGGGGGGGTATCCTACGAGCAGTACTTC	CSGGVSYEQYF
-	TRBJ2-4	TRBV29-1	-	TGCAGCGTTGTTGTAGGCGGAATGAACATTCAGTACTTC	CSVVVGGMNIQYF
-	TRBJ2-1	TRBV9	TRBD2	TGTGCCAGCAGTTTCAAGCCTAGCGGGGGGGCTGAGCAGTTCTTC	CASSFKPSGGAEQFF
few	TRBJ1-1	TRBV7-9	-	TGTGCCAGCAACTCTGTAGCGGAAAACACTGAAGCTTTCTTT	CASNSVAENTEAFF
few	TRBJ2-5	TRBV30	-	TGTGCCTGGAGTTACTACCAAGAGACCCAGTACTTC	CAWSYYQETQYF
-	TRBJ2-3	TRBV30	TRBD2	TGTGCCTGGAGTGCGGGGATAGCGGGGGGGGCAGGAGATACGCAGTATTTT	CAWSAGIAGGAGDTQYF
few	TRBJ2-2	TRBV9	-	TGTGCCAGCAGCCAAGTGTTCGGGAGCACCGGGGAGCTGTTTTTT	CASSQVFGSTGELFF
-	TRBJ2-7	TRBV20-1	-	TGCAGTGCTAGCAATTCCTACGAGCAGTACTTC	CSASNSYEQYF
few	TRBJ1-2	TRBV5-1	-	TGCGCCAGCAGCTTGGAGAGCCCTAACTATGGCTACACCTTC	CASSLESPNYGYTF
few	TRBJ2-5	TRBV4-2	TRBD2	TGTGCCAGCAGCCAAGATTATACGCTAGCGGGGAACCAAGAGACCCAGTACTTC	CASSQDYTLAGNQETQYF
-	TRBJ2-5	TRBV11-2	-	TGTGCCAGCAGCCCCCGGACAGCCCTCCAAGAGACCCAGTACTTC	CASSPRTALQETQYF
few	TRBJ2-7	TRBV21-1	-	TGTGCCAGCAGCAAAGTGGATAGCGGGGGGCCTAACGCCCACGAGCAGTACTTC	CASSKVDSGGPNAHEQYF
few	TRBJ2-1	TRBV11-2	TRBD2	TGTGCCAGCAGCTTTTCCGGGACTAGCGGCGATGAGCAGTTCTTC	CASSFSGTSGDEQFF
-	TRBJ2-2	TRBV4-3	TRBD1	TGCGCCAGCAGCCAGTCAGGATTCTTTCCGGGACAGATGAACACCGGGGAGCTGTTTTTT	CASSQSGFFPGQMNTGELFF
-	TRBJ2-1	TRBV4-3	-	TGCGCCAGCAGCCAAGAGCCTAGTTACTACAATGAGCAGTTCTTC	CASSQEPSYYNEQFF
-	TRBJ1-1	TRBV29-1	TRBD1	TGCAGCGTTGGGAGGGACAGAGCGAACACTGAAGCTTTCTTT	CSVGRDRANTEAFF
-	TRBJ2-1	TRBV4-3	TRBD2	TGCGCCAGCAGCCGTACAGGACTAGCGGGGGCCCTGAGCTCCTACAATGAGCAGTTCTTC	CASSRTGLAGALSSYNEQFF
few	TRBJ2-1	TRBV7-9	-	TGTGCCAGCAGCTTAGGACAGTACAATGAGCAGTTCTTC	CASSLGQYNEQFF
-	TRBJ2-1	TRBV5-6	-	TGTGCCAGCAGCCGGACAGGGAGGGGCGATGAGCAGTTCTTC	CASSRTGRGDEQFF
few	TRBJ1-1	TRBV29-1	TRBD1	TGCAGCGGAAGGACAGGGACAAACACTGAAGCTTTCTTT	CSGRTGTNTEAFF
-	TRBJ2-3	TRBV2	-	TGTGCCAGCAGTGAAACTCATCCAGATACGCAGTATTTT	CASSETHPDTQYF
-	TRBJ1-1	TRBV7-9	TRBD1	TGTGGCACACGGGAGTGGGACAGGGATACTGAAGCTTTCTTT	CGTREWDRDTEAFF
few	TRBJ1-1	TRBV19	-	TGTGCCAGTAGTATAATAGGGGGGGAGACTGAAGCTTTCTTT	CASSIIGGETEAFF
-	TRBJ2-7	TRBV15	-	TGTGCCACCAGCAGAGGGGCCCTTCAGAACGAGCAGTACTTC	CATSRGALQNEQYF
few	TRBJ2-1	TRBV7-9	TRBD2	TGTGCCAGCAGCTTCTCCAGGACTAGCGGGGGGGCCTACAATGAGCAGTTCTTC	CASSFSRTSGGAYNEQFF
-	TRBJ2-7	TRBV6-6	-	TGTGCCAGCGGACCCGGGGCCTACGAGCAGTACTTC	CASGPGAYEQYF
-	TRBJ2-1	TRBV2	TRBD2	TGTGCCAGCAGTGAAAGGGCTAGCGGGGGGGGTAATGAGCAGTTCTTC	CASSERASGGGNEQFF
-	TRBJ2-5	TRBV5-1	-	TGCGCCAGCAGCCTAGAAGAGACCCAGTACTTC	CASSLEETQYF
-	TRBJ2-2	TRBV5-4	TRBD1	TGTGCCAGCAGCACCCGGGGACAGGGACCCACCGGGGAGCTGTTTTTT	CASSTRGQGPTGELFF
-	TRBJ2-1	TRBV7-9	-	TGTGCCAGCATGACCGGGGCCTACAATGAGCAGTTCTTC	CASMTGAYNEQFF
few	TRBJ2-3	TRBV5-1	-	TGCGCCAGCCGGGGGCTAGCGGCCACAGATACGCAGTATTTT	CASRGLAATDTQYF
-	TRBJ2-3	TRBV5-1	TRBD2	TGCGCCAGCAGCACGGCTAGCGGGGAGGGAGATACGCAGTATTTT	CASSTASGEGDTQYF
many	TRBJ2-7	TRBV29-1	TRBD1	TGCAGCGTCCGACCTCAGGGGGCTAGCTACGAGCAGTACTTC	CSVRPQGASYEQYF
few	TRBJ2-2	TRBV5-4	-	TGTGCCAGCAGATACACTAGCAATGCCGGGGAGCTGTTTTTT	CASRYTSNAGELFF
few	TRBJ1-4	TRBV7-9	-	TGTGCCAGCAGCTTAGTCGGGGCAACTAATGAAAAACTGTTTTTT	CASSLVGATNEKLFF
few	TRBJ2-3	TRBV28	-	TGTGCCAGCGGAGAAGCGGCGCTCCTCACAGATACGCAGTATTTT	CASGEAALLTDTQYF
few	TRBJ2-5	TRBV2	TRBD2	TGTGCCAGCCGTCCTACGGGGGGGTCGAGAGAGACCCAGTACTTC	CASRPTGGSRETQYF
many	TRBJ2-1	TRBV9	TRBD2	TGTGCCAGCAGCATGGGGACTAGCGGGGGTAATGAGCAGTTCTTC	CASSMGTSGGNEQFF
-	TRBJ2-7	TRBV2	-	TGTGCCAGCAGTGAAGATAGCGAGCAGTACTTC	CASSEDSEQYF
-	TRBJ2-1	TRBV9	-	TGTGCCAGCAGCGTAGACAGCAGCTCCTACAATGAGCAGTTCTTC	CASSVDSSSYNEQFF
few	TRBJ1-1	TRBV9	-	TGTGCCAGCAGCGTACTAATGTCAGGTATGGAAGCTTTCTTT	CASSVLMSGMEAFF
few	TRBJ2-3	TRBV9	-	TGTGCCAGCAGCGTAGAGGCAGAATCGGCGTCGGGTACGCAGTATTTT	CASSVEAESASGTQYF
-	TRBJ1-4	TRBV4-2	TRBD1	TGTGCCAGCAGCCAGGGACAGGGTAATGAAAAACTGTTTTTT	CASSQGQGNEKLFF
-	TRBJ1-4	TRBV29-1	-	TGCAGCGTTTCGAGAGGGGGGGAACTGTTTTTT	CSVSRGGELFF
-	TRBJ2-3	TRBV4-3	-	TGCGCCAGCAGCCAAGAAGTAGTTCGGGGGTCTAGCACAGATACGCAGTATTTT	CASSQEVVRGSSTDTQYF
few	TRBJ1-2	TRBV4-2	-	TGTGCCAGCAGCCAAGATACTGCGGGCTACACCTTC	CASSQDTAGYTF
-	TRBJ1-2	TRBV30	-	TGTGCCTGGACCCGCGGGAGTAATGGCTACACCTTC	CAWTRGSNGYTF
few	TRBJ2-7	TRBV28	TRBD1	TGTGCCAGCAGCTTTCCCGACAGGGTCACTATTGACGAGCAGTACTTC	CASSFPDRVTIDEQYF